This T cell receptor beta chain was recovered during a study of T cell repertoires in cytomegalovirus infection. The overall study: CMV epitopes used comprised recently identified HLA-C-restricted ones and well-studied HLA-B-restricted ones. Matching HLA type and CMV infection were both indicated by public TCR beta signatures. Study conclusions and caveats: Predominance within the ex vivo response was attributable to HLA-C-restricted CMV-specific TCR beta clonotypes. Totalled public TCR beta family frequency picked out people who carried CMV plus the relevant HLA.

This CDR3 is built from 16 residues. The germline V gene has CDR1 SEHNR and CDR2 FQNEAQ (reference sequence). Germline trimming cut 6 bases from V and 3 bases from J; bases unmatched to any gene: 10. Points on this clonotype: The target antigen is unknown.

TCRdb called the reads again in MiXCR, with one record for every CDR3 protein. The sample carries 300,000 to 400,000 distinct CDR3 sequences, roughly 28% recorded once. The TCR was taken from a human donor in good health (CMV status not recorded). Some clones in this sample may be carry-over from other donors' samples. This rearrangement joins TRBV7-9 to TRBJ2-1, with 8 bases identical to TRBD1. Material: cultured PBMCs, obtained from culture after CMV antigen stimulation. The chain's CDR3 is CASRSGQAPFYNEQFF. CDR3 sequence (DNA): TGTGCCAGCAGGTCGGGACAGGCCCCCTTCTACAATGAGCAGTTCTTC.